The entry below describes one T cell receptor beta chain. The antigen is not known. The entry originates in a study of CD8+CD57+ T cells in acquired aplastic anemia. About the research overall: Sorted cells (CD4+ and CD8+) yielded DNA amounts that averaged about 3.1 ug.

Overall study findings and caveats: The number of CD8+ CDR3 sequences shared by patients and controls was about 27. A significant difference in CD8+ Simpson's diversity between patients and controls was not found.

CDR1 is SEHNR and CDR2 is FQNEAQ in the germline V gene (reference sequence). V lost 1 base to trimming and J lost 10 bases, with 17 bases between them. CDR3 size: 16 residues. The template used for profiling TCR beta VDJ and CDR3 was genomic DNA. TCRdb redid the calling of the reads with MiXCR, one entry per CDR3 protein. The sample yields 150,000 to 200,000 distinct CDR3 sequences, roughly 64% seen once. The sequenced sample was sorted CD4+, CD8+, or CD8+CD57+ T cells (not recorded which) from PBMCs. The chain carries TRBV7-9 and TRBJ1-6, with unresolved D. The sequence was obtained from a human donor with severe aplastic anemia or a healthy control (not recorded which). In DNA form, the CDR3 reads TGTGCCAGCAGCTTAGATTCAGCGGGCGTAGGATCACCCCTCCACTTT. Translation gives CASSLDSAGVGSPLHF.